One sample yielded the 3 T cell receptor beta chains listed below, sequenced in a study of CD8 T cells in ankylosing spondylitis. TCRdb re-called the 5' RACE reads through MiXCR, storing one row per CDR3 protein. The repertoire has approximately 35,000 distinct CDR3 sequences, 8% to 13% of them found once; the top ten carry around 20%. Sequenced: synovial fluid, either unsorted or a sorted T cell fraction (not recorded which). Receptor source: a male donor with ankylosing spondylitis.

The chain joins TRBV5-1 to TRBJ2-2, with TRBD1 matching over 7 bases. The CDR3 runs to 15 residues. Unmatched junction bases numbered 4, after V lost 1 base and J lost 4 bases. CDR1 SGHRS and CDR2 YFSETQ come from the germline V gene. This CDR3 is CASSLTGASTGELFF. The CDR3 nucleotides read TGCGCCAGCAGCTTGACAGGGGCGAGCACCGGGGAGCTGTTTTTT.

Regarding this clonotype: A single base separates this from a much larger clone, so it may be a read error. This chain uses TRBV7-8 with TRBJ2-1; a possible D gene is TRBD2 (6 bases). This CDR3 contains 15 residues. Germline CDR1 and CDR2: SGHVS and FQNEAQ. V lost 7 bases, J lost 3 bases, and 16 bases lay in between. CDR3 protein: CASIPPPGDYNEQFF. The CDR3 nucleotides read TGTGCCAGCATCCCCCCACCGGGAGACTACAATGAGCAGTTCTTC.

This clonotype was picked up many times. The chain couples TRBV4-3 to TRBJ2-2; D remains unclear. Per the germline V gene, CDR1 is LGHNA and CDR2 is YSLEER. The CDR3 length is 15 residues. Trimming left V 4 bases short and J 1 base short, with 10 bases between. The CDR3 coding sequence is TGCGCCAGCAGCCGGGGTCTGGAGAACACCGGGGAGCTGTTTTTT. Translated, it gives CASSRGLENTGELFF.